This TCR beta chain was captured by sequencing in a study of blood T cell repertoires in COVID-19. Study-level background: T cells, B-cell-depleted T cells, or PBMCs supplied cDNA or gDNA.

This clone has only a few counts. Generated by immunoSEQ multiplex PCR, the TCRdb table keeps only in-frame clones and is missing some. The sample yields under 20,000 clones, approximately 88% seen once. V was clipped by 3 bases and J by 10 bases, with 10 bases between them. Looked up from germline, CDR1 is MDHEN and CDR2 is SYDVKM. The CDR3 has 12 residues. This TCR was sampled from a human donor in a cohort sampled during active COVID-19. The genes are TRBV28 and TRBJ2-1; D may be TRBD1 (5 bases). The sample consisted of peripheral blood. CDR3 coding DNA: TGTGCCAGCAGTTTTAAGGGGAACGAGCAGTTCTTC. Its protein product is CASSFKGNEQFF.